Listed below are T cell receptor beta chains from one sample, sequenced in a study of cytomegalovirus exposure and HLA in healthy donors. Some clones are missing from TCRdb's copy, which holds only in-frame ones; the method was immunoSEQ multiplex PCR. This sample has almost 65,000 clones, with 85% to 90% found just once. The sample taken for sequencing was PBMCs. The receptor source for this set is a woman under 30 in good health and CMV-seronegative. Both conserved end residues are part of each CDR3. The D gene is left open where the match is weak. Size is stated for part of the rows, as once, few or many counts, or as a class when the clone is expanded.

.	TRBV4-1	TRBD2	TRBJ2-3	TGCGCCAGCAGCTATGGAGCGGGAGGGCCAGATACGCAGTATTTT	CASSYGAGGPDTQYF
many	TRBV6-6	.	TRBJ2-7	TGTGCCAGCAGTGGAACAGAGAGCTCCTACGAGCAGTACTTC	CASSGTESSYEQYF
.	TRBV18	TRBD2	TRBJ2-3	TGTGCCAGCTCACCACAGCGGGAGGGCCTAGAGTATTTT	CASSPQREGLEYF
.	TRBV7-9	TRBD1	TRBJ2-1	TGTGCCAGCAGCTTGAACAGGGGAACGAGCTCCTACAATGAGCAGTTCTTC	CASSLNRGTSSYNEQFF
.	TRBV11-1	.	TRBJ2-3	TGTGCCAGCAGCTTAGCGAGCGGACCCACAGATACGCAGTATTTT	CASSLASGPTDTQYF
.	TRBV19	.	TRBJ1-1	TGTGCCAGTAGTAAGACAGTAATGAACACTGAAGCTTTCTTT	CASSKTVMNTEAFF
.	TRBV4-2	.	TRBJ1-2	TGTGCCAGCAGCCGGCCCAGGGAGGGCTATGGCTACACCTTC	CASSRPREGYGYTF
.	TRBV4-1	.	TRBJ1-4	TGCGCCAGCAGCCACATGGAACCTCGGGCTAATGAAAAACTGTTTTTT	CASSHMEPRANEKLFF
.	TRBV4-2	.	TRBJ2-5	TGTGCCAGCAGCCAAGAAGGTGGGCGGAGGGGGCGGACCCAGTACTTC	CASSQEGGRRGRTQYF
.	TRBV19	.	TRBJ1-1	TGTGCCAGTAGCGGACTGTTGAACACTGAAGCTTTCTTT	CASSGLLNTEAFF
.	TRBV9	.	TRBJ2-5	TGTGCCAGCAGCGTACAAGGGACTCAAGAGACCCAGTACTTC	CASSVQGTQETQYF
.	TRBV5-4	TRBD1	TRBJ2-2	TGTGCCAGCAGCTTGGCAGACAGGGAGTCCGGGGAGCTGTTTTTT	CASSLADRESGELFF
.	TRBV12-2	.	TRBJ1-4	TGTGCAAGTCGAGGGGACCACGGGGGTGAAAAACTGTTTTTT	CASRGDHGGEKLFF
.	TRBV25-1	TRBD1	TRBJ1-4	TGTGCCAGTACCGGGACAGGGACCGGCGGCGAAAAACTGTTTTTT	CASTGTGTGGEKLFF
.	TRBV9	.	TRBJ1-2	TGTGCCAGCAGCGTAGCCGGGTTGGGCTACACCTTC	CASSVAGLGYTF
.	TRBV30	TRBD1	TRBJ2-5	TGTGCCTGGAGTCAGGGGGACAGGGAGGCAGAGACCCAGTACTTC	CAWSQGDREAETQYF
.	TRBV5-5	.	TRBJ1-6	TGTGCCAGCAGCGGTAATGGACAGCCTAATTCACCCCTCCACTTT	CASSGNGQPNSPLHF
.	TRBV2	.	TRBJ1-2	TGTGCCAGCAGCGAGAACCATAGCTATGGCTACACCTTC	CASSENHSYGYTF
.	TRBV6-5	.	TRBJ2-7	TGTGCCAGCAGTTACAGAAGCGTCCCCAACTACGAGCAGTACTTC	CASSYRSVPNYEQYF
few	TRBV4-1	.	TRBJ1-3	TGCGCCAGCAGCCGACCGGGGGTTTGGGCTAGTGGAAACACCATATATTTT	CASSRPGVWASGNTIYF
.	TRBV7-8	.	TRBJ1-5	TGTGCCAGCAGTCCCCGGGGGGTCATGGGGAATAGCAATCAGCCCCAGCATTTT	CASSPRGVMGNSNQPQHF
.	TRBV5-4	TRBD2	TRBJ2-1	TGTGCCAGCAGCTTTAGCGGGAGAGGGCGTGATGAGCAGTTCTTC	CASSFSGRGRDEQFF
.	TRBV7-3	.	TRBJ1-1	TGTGCCAGCAGCTTATACGGGGGTGGAACTGAAGCTTTCTTT	CASSLYGGGTEAFF
.	TRBV14	.	TRBJ2-5	TGTGCCAGCAGCCAAGATTTGGGCGGGTCGGGAGAAGAGACCCAGTACTTC	CASSQDLGGSGEETQYF
.	TRBV19	TRBD1	TRBJ1-5	TGTGCCAGTAGTAGACTTGGACAGGGGGATCAGCCCCAGCATTTT	CASSRLGQGDQPQHF
.	TRBV7-9	.	TRBJ2-3	TGTGCCAGCAGCTTAGTATCCGTAGATACGCAGTATTTT	CASSLVSVDTQYF
.	TRBV7-9	.	TRBJ2-7	TGTGCCAGCAGCTTAACGGGGCCGGGGGACGAGCAGTACTTC	CASSLTGPGDEQYF
.	TRBV27	.	TRBJ2-3	TGTGCCAGCAGTTTATCCGGAGATACGCAGTATTTT	CASSLSGDTQYF
.	TRBV7-6	TRBD1	TRBJ2-2	TGTGCCAGCAGCGAAGACAGGGGGCGTACCGGGGAGCTGTTTTTT	CASSEDRGRTGELFF
.	TRBV19	TRBD2	TRBJ2-7	TGTGCCAGTAGTATTCTGACTAGCGGGGGCTACGAGCAGTACTTC	CASSILTSGGYEQYF
.	TRBV12-2	.	TRBJ1-6	TGTGCAAGTCGCCTAAACGGGACAAAAAATTCACCCCTCCACTTT	CASRLNGTKNSPLHF
.	TRBV5-6	.	TRBJ1-3	TGTGCCAGCAGCTCTGGGGCCTTCGCGGGGGGAAACACCATATATTTT	CASSSGAFAGGNTIYF
.	TRBV7-6	TRBD2	TRBJ2-1	TGTGCCAGCAGCTTAGACGGGAGGGTATCCAATGAGCAGTTCTTC	CASSLDGRVSNEQFF
.	TRBV15	TRBD2	TRBJ2-1	TGTGCCACCAGCAGAGAATCGGGACTAGCGGGAACGTTCAATGAGCAGTTCTTC	CATSRESGLAGTFNEQFF
.	TRBV19	.	TRBJ1-1	TGTGCCAGTAGTGTTGGGCTCATGAACACTGAAGCTTTCTTT	CASSVGLMNTEAFF
.	TRBV4-3	.	TRBJ1-1	TGCGCCAGCAGCCATATTGGACAGATGAACACTGAAGCTTTCTTT	CASSHIGQMNTEAFF
.	TRBV7-2	.	TRBJ1-2	TGTGCCAGCAGCTTATTTTCCAGGTTCGACTATGGCTACACCTTC	CASSLFSRFDYGYTF
.	TRBV4-3	TRBD2	TRBJ2-3	TGCGCCAGCAGCCAAGAAAGCGGGGGGTTTTATACGCAGTATTTT	CASSQESGGFYTQYF
.	TRBV6-6	.	TRBJ1-2	TGTGCCAGCAGTTACTCCGGGGATGGCTACACCTTC	CASSYSGDGYTF
.	TRBV10-3	.	TRBJ1-1	TGTGCCATCAGTGACCCCGGAGGCTTGGGGAGCACTGAAGCTTTCTTT	CAISDPGGLGSTEAFF
.	TRBV27	.	TRBJ1-1	TGTGCCAGCAGTTTAAGTAGGAACACTGAAGCTTTCTTT	CASSLSRNTEAFF
.	TRBV18	TRBD2	TRBJ2-1	TGTGCCAGCTCACTACGGACGGGGGGGGAGCAGTTCTTC	CASSLRTGGEQFF
.	TRBV27	TRBD1	TRBJ1-5	TGTGCCAGCAGTGACCGGGTGGGGACAGGGGGCCGTGGGAGCAATCAGCCCCAGCATTTT	CASSDRVGTGGRGSNQPQHF
.	TRBV19	TRBD1	TRBJ1-2	TGTGCCACTCGCGGACAGGGAATAGTTGGCTACACCTTC	CATRGQGIVGYTF
.	TRBV30	.	TRBJ1-6	TGTGCCTGGAGCCCTCTTAAGGGGGATAATTCACCCCTCCACTTT	CAWSPLKGDNSPLHF
once	TRBV5-1	TRBD2	TRBJ2-7	TGCGCCAGCAGCGCAGGGACTAGCGGCTCCTACGAGCAGTACTTC	CASSAGTSGSYEQYF
once	TRBV30	.	TRBJ1-1	TGTGCCTGGAGTAGGGAGGAGGTTACTGAAGCTTTCTTT	CAWSREEVTEAFF
.	TRBV7-2	.	TRBJ1-1	TGTGCCAGCAGCTCAGACTGGAACACTGAAGCTTTCTTT	CASSSDWNTEAFF
.	TRBV19	TRBD1	TRBJ1-5	TGTGCCAGTCGGGGACAGGGGGCAATCGGCAATCAGCCCCAGCATTTT	CASRGQGAIGNQPQHF
.	TRBV5-1	TRBD1	TRBJ1-6	TGCGCCAGCAGCTTGGGGGACAGACTAGATAATTCACCCCTCCACTTT	CASSLGDRLDNSPLHF
few	TRBV18	.	TRBJ1-1	TGTGCCAGCTCACCACCCTCGGCAGGCACTGAAGCTTTCTTT	CASSPPSAGTEAFF
few	TRBV28	TRBD2	TRBJ2-7	TGTGCCAGTACTAGCGGGAGGGACGAGCAGTACTTC	CASTSGRDEQYF
.	TRBV7-2	.	TRBJ1-1	TGTGCCAGCAGCTTAGGGCCACGAAGAACTATTAACACTGAAGCTTTCTTT	CASSLGPRRTINTEAFF
.	TRBV7-8	.	TRBJ2-1	TGTGCCAGCAGCTTAGTACCCTCACAGTCCAATGAGCAGTTCTTC	CASSLVPSQSNEQFF
.	TRBV4-1	.	TRBJ2-7	TGCGCCAGCAGCCGTTACGGACTCGATAAGTACGAGCAGTACTTC	CASSRYGLDKYEQYF
.	TRBV7-2	.	TRBJ1-6	TGTGCCAGCAGGGGCGGCGGCGGGAGGGGTAATTCACCCCTCCACTTT	CASRGGGGRGNSPLHF
few	TRBV11-2	TRBD2	TRBJ2-7	TGTGCCAGCAGCTTTGGGACTAGCTTTGAGCAGTACTTC	CASSFGTSFEQYF
.	TRBV10-1	.	TRBJ2-7	TGCGCCAGCAGTGAGTCGACTGGAGTCGAGCAGTACTTC	CASSESTGVEQYF
.	TRBV4-1	.	TRBJ2-7	TGCGCCAGCAGCCAAGGGGTCGGCGGTAGCTCCTACGAGCAGTACTTC	CASSQGVGGSSYEQYF